This TCR beta chain was obtained from a study of blood T cell repertoires in COVID-19. The CDR3 runs 14 residues. The V gene's germline CDR1 is PRHDT and CDR2 FYEKMQ (reference sequence). Losses at the gene ends were 5 bases for V and 0 bases for J; bases not matched to a gene: 2. Methods used by the authors: Amplification of reference gene primers provided the estimated nucleated cell counts. Produced via immunoSEQ multiplex PCR; TCRdb's table is partial and in-frame only. V and J calls and clone size are copied from that table; D and trimming were computed from the DNA. The table has a few hundred thousand clones, approximately 84% seen once. Grouping used clinical history reported by participants in a survey and questionnaire.

Sequenced sample: PBMCs or T cells enriched from blood (not recorded which). The rearrangement joins TRBV13 to TRBJ2-3, with 7 bases matching TRBD2. The origin of this receptor is a woman aged 30 to 39 who had recovered from COVID-19. CDR3 protein: CASSKRGSTDTQYF. The CDR3 DNA reads TGTGCCAGCAGCAAGCGGGGTAGCACAGATACGCAGTATTTT.